This is a list of T cell receptor beta chains from one sample in a study of regulatory T cells in long-lasting Graves disease. MiXCR, run by TCRdb on the multiplex PCR reads, gives a single entry per CDR3 protein. In the table there are around 500,000 distinct CDR3 sequences, roughly 13% of which are singletons. These same records also appear under a second study, on T cells in Graves' hyperthyroidism and ophthalmopathy.

The specimen comprised peripheral blood mononuclear cells (PBMCs), sampled at new diagnosis, from a patient treated with antithyroid drugs. Every receptor here comes from a man between 25 and 39 years old with Graves disease. Both conserved end residues are part of each CDR3. The D gene is left open where the match is weak. Some rows mark clone size as missing; the rest say once, few, many or name a class of expanded clone.

TRBJ2-2,few,-,TRBV29-1,TGCAGCGGCACGGGCACCGGGGAGCTGTTTTTT,CSGTGTGELFF
TRBJ2-5,many,TRBD1,TRBV29-1,TGCAGCGTCTTACAGGGGCCGGAGACCCAGTACTTC,CSVLQGPETQYF
TRBJ2-1,few,TRBD1,TRBV7-2,TGTGCCAGCAGCTCCTGGACAGGGCGCAATGAGCAGTTCTTC,CASSSWTGRNEQFF
TRBJ2-2,many,-,TRBV2,TGTGCCAGCAGTCGGCAGGGAGGCACCGGGGAGCTGTTTTTT,CASSRQGGTGELFF
TRBJ1-2,few,-,TRBV29-1,TGCAGCGTTGAAGATATCCCCGGGGGCGGCTATGGCTACACCTTC,CSVEDIPGGGYGYTF
TRBJ2-2,many,-,TRBV11-2,TGTGCCAGCAGCTTATGGAAATATGGCACCGGGGAGCTGTTTTTT,CASSLWKYGTGELFF
TRBJ2-7,-,-,TRBV30,TGTGCCTGCGGACCAGCCTACGAGCAGTACTTC,CACGPAYEQYF
TRBJ2-7,-,TRBD1,TRBV3-1,TGTGCCAGCAGGCCGACAGGGATCTACGAGCAGTACTTC,CASRPTGIYEQYF
TRBJ2-3,few,TRBD1,TRBV20-1,TGCAGTGCCCGACAGGGGCCCAGCACAGATACGCAGTATTTT,CSARQGPSTDTQYF
TRBJ1-6,-,-,TRBV19,TGTGCCAGTAGTAAGGACTATAATTCACCCCTCCACTTT,CASSKDYNSPLHF
TRBJ2-3,-,TRBD2,TRBV27,TGTGCCAGCAGTTTATCTGAGCGGGAGGCATCCACAGATACGCAGTATTTT,CASSLSEREASTDTQYF
TRBJ1-1,-,TRBD1,TRBV9,TGTGCCAGCAGCGGGGGGACAGGGGGCGTGAACACTGAAGCTTTCTTT,CASSGGTGGVNTEAFF
TRBJ2-1,-,TRBD2,TRBV25-1,TGTGCCAGCAGTGAACTTACTAGCGGGAGCCGGATGACCAATGAGCAGTTCTTC,CASSELTSGSRMTNEQFF
TRBJ2-3,-,-,TRBV7-2,TGTGCCAGCAGCTTGGAACAGGAGGCGCGTGCAGACACGCAGTATTTT,CASSLEQEARADTQYF
TRBJ2-5,many,TRBD2,TRBV20-1,TGCAGTGCGCCGGGGCCAGCGGGAGGAGAGACCCAGTACTTC,CSAPGPAGGETQYF
TRBJ2-7,many,TRBD1,TRBV5-1,TGCGCCAGCAGTTCCGGGACAGACCTCTCCGAGCAGTACTTC,CASSSGTDLSEQYF
TRBJ2-2,few,-,TRBV7-2,TGTGCCAGCAGCTTAGGGGCCCAGAACACCGGGGAGCTGTTTTTT,CASSLGAQNTGELFF
TRBJ1-2,few,-,TRBV20-1,TGCAGTGCTAGAGGCCCCGGGAGGCCAAACTATGGCTACACCTTC,CSARGPGRPNYGYTF
TRBJ1-2,many,-,TRBV2,TGTGCCAGCACCCGATCAGGGGCAGGCTACACCTTC,CASTRSGAGYTF
TRBJ2-7,many,-,TRBV2,TGTGCCAGCAGTGAATCCCGGCAGATCTCCTACGAGCAGTACTTC,CASSESRQISYEQYF
TRBJ1-3,many,-,TRBV20-1,TGCAGTGCTAGAGGTCCCTTCGGAAACACCATATATTTT,CSARGPFGNTIYF
TRBJ2-7,many,TRBD1,TRBV11-3,TGTGCCAGCAGCTCACAGGGGGACTCCTACGAGCAGTACTTC,CASSSQGDSYEQYF
TRBJ2-1,many,-,TRBV7-8,TGTGCCAGCAGGACTCGTGGGAATGAGCAGTTCTTC,CASRTRGNEQFF
TRBJ1-2,many,-,TRBV29-1,TGCAGCGTTGTCCCAGGTGGCGGTAACTATGGCTACACCTTC,CSVVPGGGNYGYTF
TRBJ2-5,many,-,TRBV27,TGTGCCAGCAGTTTAGGGGGGCACAAATGGTACTTC,CASSLGGHKWYF
TRBJ2-1,many,TRBD2,TRBV7-9,TGTGCCAGCAGCAACATAGCGGGAGTGGATGAGCAGTTCTTC,CASSNIAGVDEQFF
TRBJ2-1,many,-,TRBV20-1,TGCAGTGCTTTGGGTATGGGGAATGAGCAGTTCTTC,CSALGMGNEQFF
TRBJ2-7,many,-,TRBV12-3/TRBV12-4,TGTGCCAGCAGTTCCGCCCGTGGAGCCGAGCAGTACTTC,CASSSARGAEQYF
TRBJ2-1,few,TRBD1,TRBV27,TGTGCCAGCACCCCCCTTGGGACAGGGAGAAACTCGGAGCAGTTCTTC,CASTPLGTGRNSEQFF
TRBJ1-2,once,-,TRBV20-1,TGCAGTGCTAGACAGGGGAATCTTTGGGATGGCTACGCCTTC,CSARQGNLWDGYAF
TRBJ1-5,many,-,TRBV12-3/TRBV12-4,TGTGCCAGCAGCCAAAGTAAGGGTTTCGCTCAGCCCCAGCATTTT,CASSQSKGFAQPQHF
TRBJ2-1,many,-,TRBV29-1,TGCAGCGTTGTGTCTGGGGATGAGCAGTTCTTC,CSVVSGDEQFF
TRBJ2-7,-,TRBD1,TRBV5-4,TGTGCCAGCAGCTTACCGGACAGGGGGGGGTACGAGCAGTACTTC,CASSLPDRGGYEQYF
TRBJ2-3,many,TRBD2,TRBV20-1,TGCAGTGCACCTAGCGGGGCTAGCACAGATACGCAGTATTTT,CSAPSGASTDTQYF
TRBJ1-1,many,-,TRBV5-1,TGCGCCAGCAGACTGGGGGTTACGAACACTGAAGCTTTCTTT,CASRLGVTNTEAFF
TRBJ2-6,-,-,TRBV3-1,TGTGCCAGCCGGGGCCTGTTTTCTGGGGCCAACGTCCTGACTTTC,CASRGLFSGANVLTF
TRBJ2-4,many,TRBD2,TRBV2,TGTGCCAGCAGGTCGACTGGGACTAGCGGAAAAAACATTCAGTACTTC,CASRSTGTSGKNIQYF
TRBJ2-3,many,TRBD2,TRBV7-2,TGTGCCAGCAGCCTAGGCTACAGCGGGGGAAGCACAGATACGCAGTATTTT,CASSLGYSGGSTDTQYF
TRBJ2-5,many,TRBD1,TRBV29-1,TGCAGCGTTGAAGATCTTCGCAGGGGGGAGACCCAGTACTTC,CSVEDLRRGETQYF
TRBJ2-1,many,TRBD1,TRBV18,TGTGCCAGCTCACCACGACAGGGGAATGAGCAGTTCTTC,CASSPRQGNEQFF